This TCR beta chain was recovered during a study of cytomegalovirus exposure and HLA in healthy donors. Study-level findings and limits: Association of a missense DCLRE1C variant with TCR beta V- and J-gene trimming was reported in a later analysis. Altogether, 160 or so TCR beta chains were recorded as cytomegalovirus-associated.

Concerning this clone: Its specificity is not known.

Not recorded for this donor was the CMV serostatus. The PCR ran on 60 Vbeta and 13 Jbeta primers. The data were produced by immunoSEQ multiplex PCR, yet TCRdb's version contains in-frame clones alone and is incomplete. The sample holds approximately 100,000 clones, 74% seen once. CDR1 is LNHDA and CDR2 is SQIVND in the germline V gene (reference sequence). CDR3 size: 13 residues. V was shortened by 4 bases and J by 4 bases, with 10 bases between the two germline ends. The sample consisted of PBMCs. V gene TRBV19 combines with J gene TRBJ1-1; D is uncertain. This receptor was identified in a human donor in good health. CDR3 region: CASSSGVGTEAFF. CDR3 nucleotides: TGTGCCAGTAGTAGCGGGGTCGGCACTGAAGCTTTCTTT.